This T cell receptor (beta chain) comes out of a study of a mutant IDH1 vaccine in newly diagnosed glioma. At the level of the study: Patients arrived already treated with radiotherapy, temozolomide, or both, most having had both. Study results and caveats: Alterations occurring in top peripheral T cell clonotypes seemed unrelated to pseudoprogression. Vaccination elicited immune responses in roughly 92% of patients.

The CDR3 totals 16 residues. In germline, CDR1 is SQVTM, CDR2 ANQGSEA. The trim removed 6 bases at V and 0 bases at J, leaving 6 bases unmatched. Time point indicated: baseline, week 1 (first vaccination visit). The treatment was: pre-vaccination baseline after standard-of-care therapy. Notes on this clone: Its antigen is unidentified.

Clones were read by immunoSEQ multiplex PCR, and TCRdb kept only the in-frame ones, dropping some. This sample has about 92,000 clones; approximately 83% occur once, and the top ten carry under 8%. The material sequenced was PBMCs, taken from a glioma patient treated with radiotherapy, temozolomide or both. The TCR comes from a woman aged 45-65 years with glioma. This sequence joins TRBV29-1 and TRBJ2-6; 9 bases agree with TRBD1. The CDR3 nucleotides read TGCAGCGTAGGGACAGGGAGTAGCTCTGGGGCCAACGTCCTGACTTTC. Translated: CSVGTGSSSGANVLTF.